This record looks at one T cell receptor beta chain sequence and its context. The target antigen is unknown. The data were obtained in a study of shared clonotypes between healthy human individuals. Study-wide results and limits: Clonotypes shared by all four donors outscored non-shared clonotypes in generation probability. Naive subsets generally had larger estimated richness than memory subsets. Large sequencing depth failed to make sorted-subset sequencing complete, rarefaction showed.

The assay used deep level. Data came from immunoSEQ multiplex PCR; TCRdb stores just in-frame clones and leaves some out. The table includes approximately 840,000 clones, 90% to 97% detected once. Selected positively for CCR7 and CD45RO-negative, naive CD8 cells excluded terminally differentiated effector memory CD45RA+ cells. V gave up 5 bases and J gave up 1 base; unmatched junction bases: 4. Germline V lookup: CDR1 SQVTM, CDR2 ANQGSEA. The CDR3 loop spans 13 amino acids. The chain links TRBV29-1 to TRBJ1-2; 7 bases map to TRBD1. This clonotype was sampled from a man aged 30-40 years in good health. The sample comprised naive CD8+ T cells sorted from blood. This chain's CDR3 is CSVLTGLNYGYTF. CDR3 in DNA: TGCAGCGTTTTGACAGGGCTTAACTATGGCTACACCTTC.